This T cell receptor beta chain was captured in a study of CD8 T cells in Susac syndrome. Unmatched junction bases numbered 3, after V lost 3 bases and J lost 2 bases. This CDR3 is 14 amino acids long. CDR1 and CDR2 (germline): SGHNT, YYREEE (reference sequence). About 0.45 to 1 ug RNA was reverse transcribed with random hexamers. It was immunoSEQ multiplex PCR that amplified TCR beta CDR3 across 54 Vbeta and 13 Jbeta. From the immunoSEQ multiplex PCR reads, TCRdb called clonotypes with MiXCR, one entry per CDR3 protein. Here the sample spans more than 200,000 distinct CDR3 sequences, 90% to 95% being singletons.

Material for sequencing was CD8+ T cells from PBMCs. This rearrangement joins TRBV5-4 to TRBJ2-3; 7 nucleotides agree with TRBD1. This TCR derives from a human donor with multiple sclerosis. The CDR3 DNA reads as TGTGCCAGCAGCTCGGGACAGCTCACAGATACGCAGTATTTT. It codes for CASSSGQLTDTQYF.